This T cell receptor (beta chain) derives from a study of tumor-infiltrating lymphocytes in primary liver carcinoma (dated by TCRdb to the late 2010s). About the investigation overall: Hepatocellular carcinoma (four) or combined HCC and intrahepatic cholangiocarcinoma (one) was present in the five patients, who were three men and two women aged 30 to 69 years. Tumors of the five patients were stage T1-T3 N0M0 with maximum diameters of about 4 to 10 cm. Roughly 3.65 to 7.13 million productive TCRbeta reads were obtained per sample, and no significant difference in read depth was found between tissue types. The study combined TCRbeta repertoire sequencing, expression microarrays and whole-exome sequencing across five regions of each liver tumor, with adjacent normal tissue and blood. A total of 35 specimens from 5 patients, comprising approximately 25 tumor regions, 5 adjacent noncancerous liver tissues and 5 peripheral blood samples, were covered by TCRbeta repertoire sequencing. Agilent mRNA microarray profiling was performed on the roughly 25 tumor region samples to relate TCRbeta repertoire diversity to the local molecular phenotype. Reproducibility between technical replicate repertoires was high, with correlation coefficients above 0.95 and mean shared-clone rates roughly 0.86. What the authors observed across the whole study: Since the samples were bulk and unsorted, there was no way to compare CD4+ and CD8+ T cell repertoires. Only roughly 8-25% of top clones appeared in all five regions of a tumor, which suggests that tumor-infiltrating T cells are spatially heterogeneous. The study included only five patients, and the authors note findings should be validated in a larger study. Because sequencing covered only the TCR beta chain and unpaired alpha chains were not captured, true repertoire diversity is likely underestimated. Pairs of tumor regions showed greater repertoire overlap (mean roughly 35%) than tumor-adjacent pairs (roughly 17%) or tumor-blood pairs (roughly 15%), which is consistent with antigen-driven expansion. The top 250 clones accounted for a significantly greater share of the repertoire in tumors than in blood (p = 0.039).

TCRbeta-specific cDNA was reverse-transcribed from 500 ng total RNA using a constant-region primer and ProtoScript II reverse transcriptase. Construction of the TCRbeta libraries relied on three nested rounds of multiplex PCR, following a slightly modified ARM-PCR procedure. The first two PCR rounds used multiplex TRBV1-TRBV30 forward primers with a Cbeta reverse primer, each for about 9 cycles. Sample barcodes and Illumina adapters were added in a final 25-cycle PCR with Deep VentR polymerase. Before sequencing, amplicons between 200 and 500 bp were purified from gel using a QIAquick gel extraction kit. The TCRbeta amplicons were sequenced with 250-bp paired-end reads on an Illumina HiSeq 2500. The original methods were these. Reads were quality-trimmed with Trimmomatic v0.33, and paired reads were merged with FLASH v1.2.11 to recover full CDR3 sequences. MiGEC v1.2.1b assigned V, D and J germline segments to the rearranged TCRbeta sequences. Clonotype statistics and Shannon-Wiener diversity indices were calculated with VDJtools v1.0.0. To reduce sampling bias, subsequent analyses other than the diversity analysis used only the 250 most abundant clonotypes in each sample. TCRdb's own reprocessing of the public reads used fastp at Q25 and MiXCR and kept productive beta chains. Rows are unified per CDR3 protein, each entry keeping the most common DNA and genes. Here the V and J calls rest on TCRdb's processing, not on the authors' analysis. This sample lists about 99,000 distinct CDR3 sequences; more than 65% were detected once. Together, the top ten hold more than 8% of the sample.

The germline V gene (reference sequence) gives CDR1 as LNHDA and CDR2 as SQIVND. The germline ends are 14 bases apart after V is trimmed by 8 bases and J by 1 base. Taken from cysteine to phenylalanine, the CDR3 has 14 residues. Left in the record is the CDR3 DNA by itself, 42 bases read in frame from the first base. Without any cell sorting, total RNA and DNA were co-extracted from approximately 20-30 mg of bulk tissue using the AllPrep DNA/RNA mini kit. Surgical resection was performed in China between 2015 and March 2016 on five or six patients with histopathologically diagnosed primary liver carcinoma. At the time of sampling, the patients had chronic HBV infection and had not received any treatment. Five spatially separated regions were sampled from each tumor: the superior, inferior, left-lateral and right-lateral poles, plus the tumor centre. According to histology, viable tumor cells made up more than 85% of every tumor sample. Fresh tumor and adjacent tissue pieces were bisected, with one half stored in RNAlater at -80 degrees C and the other half sent for histology.

This clonotype was seen ten or more times. Its antigen has not been determined. Base qualities are not at hand, and no much larger clone is one base apart. The TCR sequence derives from a woman in her sixties or seventies with primary liver carcinoma and hepatitis B virus infection. The sample comprised liver tumor tissue from sampling region 5. Sample cell subset or site, as interpreted from the label and publication: tumor region T5, tumor centre. The rearrangement joined TRBV19 to TRBJ2-5; no confident D gene assignment can be made. In nucleotide form, the sequence is TGTGCCAGTGCTCCCCAGCGTTCCCAAGAGACCCAGTACTTC. Its protein is CASAPQRSQETQYF. The reference TRBV19 and TRBJ2-5 proteins fill in what lies around the CDR3, so the full variable domain reads DGGITQSPKYLFRKEGQNVTLSCEQNLNHDAMYWYRQDPGQGLRLIYYSQIVNDFQKGDIAEGYSVSREKKESFPLTVTSAQKNPTAFYLCASAPQRSQETQYFGPGTRLLVL.